This is a list of T cell receptor beta chains from one sample in a study of T cells in Graves' hyperthyroidism and ophthalmopathy. Each CDR3 protein gets one entry after TCRdb re-called the multiplex PCR reads with MiXCR. The data contain about 290,000 distinct CDR3 sequences, roughly 19% of them seen just once; the ten biggest clones take up 35% to 40%. Source material: blood. These receptors came from a man between 45 and 60 years old with Graves' ophthalmopathy. CDR3s include the opening cysteine and the closing phenylalanine or tryptophan. The D gene is left open where the match is weak. Clone size, where shown, is once, few, many, or a class for clones that have expanded.

.,TRBJ1-1,TRBV18,many,CASSPIFDSLNTEAFF,TGTGCCAGCTCGCCTATTTTTGACAGCCTGAACACTGAAGCTTTCTTT
.,TRBJ2-1,TRBV12-3/TRBV12-4,many,CASSLDYPGHNEQFF,TGTGCCAGCAGTCTGGACTACCCGGGCCACAATGAGCAGTTCTTC
.,TRBJ2-3,TRBV29-1,few,CSVDEQGTDTQYF,TGCAGCGTTGACGAACAGGGAACAGATACGCAGTATTTT
.,TRBJ2-1,TRBV2,many,CASSERDGTPQFF,TGTGCCAGCAGTGAAAGGGACGGGACACCTCAGTTCTTC
.,TRBJ2-3,TRBV11-3,few,CASSLRGGTDTQYF,TGTGCCAGCAGCTTAAGGGGTGGCACAGATACGCAGTATTTT
.,TRBJ2-1,TRBV20-1,.,CSARGNSYNEQFF,TGCAGTGCTAGAGGCAACTCCTACAATGAGCAGTTCTTC
.,TRBJ2-3,TRBV10-3,.,CAISESPRADTQYF,TGTGCCATCAGTGAGTCTCCGAGGGCAGATACGCAGTATTTT
.,TRBJ2-1,TRBV10-2,.,CASSVGQGYSYNEQFF,TGCGCCAGCAGTGTCGGCCAGGGCTACTCCTACAATGAGCAGTTCTTC
.,TRBJ2-5,TRBV27,few,CASSFGQGETQYF,TGTGCCAGCAGTTTCGGCCAGGGAGAGACCCAGTACTTC
.,TRBJ1-1,TRBV11-3,.,CASSLVGREAFF,TGTGCCAGCAGCTTAGTTGGCCGGGAAGCTTTCTTT
TRBD2,TRBJ2-7,TRBV20-1,many,CSARGPNPGTSGRQTFYEQYF,TGCAGTGCTAGGGGGCCGAATCCCGGGACTAGCGGGAGGCAAACTTTTTACGAGCAGTACTTC
.,TRBJ2-3,TRBV6-1,many,CASTDPGADSTDTQYF,TGTGCCAGCACTGACCCAGGAGCGGACAGCACAGATACGCAGTATTTT
.,TRBJ2-7,TRBV18,.,CASSPASSYEQYF,TGTGCCAGCTCACCAGCCAGCTCCTACGAGCAGTACTTC
.,TRBJ1-1,TRBV3-1,many,CASSQGAGNTEAFF,TGTGCCAGCAGCCAAGGAGCGGGGAACACTGAAGCTTTCTTT
.,TRBJ1-1,TRBV3-1,few,CASSQGLGNRQPFF,TGTGCCAGCAGCCAGGGTCTCGGTAATCGGCAACCTTTCTTT
TRBD2,TRBJ2-1,TRBV28,many,CASSLGLAGVKEQFF,TGTGCCAGCAGTTTAGGACTAGCGGGAGTTAAGGAGCAGTTCTTC
.,TRBJ1-4,TRBV5-1,many,CASSTELATNEKLFF,TGCGCCAGCAGCACGGAGTTAGCAACTAATGAAAAACTGTTTTTT
.,TRBJ2-7,TRBV5-1,many,CASSTGWEEQYF,TGCGCCAGCAGCACGGGCTGGGAGGAGCAGTACTTC
.,TRBJ2-7,TRBV6-1,.,CASTYGGDSSYEQYF,TGTGCCAGCACCTACGGGGGGGACAGCTCCTACGAGCAGTACTTC
.,TRBJ2-7,TRBV27,many,CASRTRGESYEQYF,TGTGCCAGCAGGACTAGGGGGGAGTCCTACGAGCAGTACTTC
.,TRBJ2-5,TRBV18,many,CASSPLREQETQYF,TGTGCCAGCTCACCACTGCGGGAACAAGAGACCCAGTACTTC
.,TRBJ1-3,TRBV12-3/TRBV12-4,many,CASSGGPGNTIYF,TGTGCCAGCAGTGGGGGTCCTGGAAACACCATATATTTT
.,TRBJ1-2,TRBV3-1,many,CASSQGSGGYTF,TGTGCCAGCAGCCAAGGTAGTGGTGGCTACACCTTC
.,TRBJ2-5,TRBV7-8,many,CASSVGHQETQYF,TGTGCCAGCAGCGTCGGTCACCAAGAGACCCAGTACTTC
.,TRBJ2-1,TRBV28,many,CASVQGGAYNEQFF,TGTGCCAGCGTTCAGGGTGGGGCCTACAATGAGCAGTTCTTC
.,TRBJ2-1,TRBV11-2,many,CASSLLDEQFF,TGTGCCAGCAGCCTACTAGATGAGCAGTTCTTC
.,TRBJ2-6,TRBV24-1,.,CATSDPGFSGANVLTF,TGTGCCACCAGTGATCCAGGGTTCTCTGGGGCCAACGTCCTGACTTTC
.,TRBJ2-3,TRBV28,.,CASTLGLGLSDTQYF,TGTGCCAGCACTCTAGGTCTGGGGTTGTCAGATACGCAGTATTTT
TRBD2,TRBJ2-1,TRBV20-1,.,CSAPRPGLAGLDEQFF,TGCAGTGCGCCGAGACCGGGACTAGCGGGACTCGATGAGCAGTTCTTC
.,TRBJ1-6,TRBV3-1,many,CASSRGVVQRPLHF,TGTGCCAGCAGCCGGGGAGTGGTGCAACGACCCCTCCACTTT
.,TRBJ1-1,TRBV5-1,few,CASSRLGTQNTEAFF,TGCGCCAGCAGCCGGCTCGGGACCCAGAACACTGAAGCTTTCTTT
.,TRBJ2-5,TRBV7-2,many,CASSLGPTGAAETQYF,TGTGCCAGCAGCCTGGGGCCCACGGGGGCTGCAGAGACCCAGTACTTC
TRBD1,TRBJ2-3,TRBV6-1,.,CASRGTGFGTDTQYF,TGTGCCAGCAGAGGGACAGGGTTTGGCACAGATACGCAGTATTTT
TRBD2,TRBJ2-3,TRBV27,many,CASSSGLAGAVDTQYF,TGTGCCAGCAGTTCGGGACTAGCGGGAGCGGTAGATACGCAGTATTTT
.,TRBJ1-3,TRBV11-2,.,CASRGSGNTIYF,TGTGCCAGCAGGGGTTCTGGAAACACCATATATTTT
TRBD1,TRBJ1-2,TRBV24-1,few,CATSDNRGGGGYTF,TGTGCCACCAGCGATAACAGGGGTGGAGGGGGCTACACCTTC
.,TRBJ2-5,TRBV20-1,many,CSAPPVDSQETQYF,TGCAGTGCCCCCCCGGTGGACAGCCAAGAGACCCAGTACTTC
TRBD1,TRBJ2-7,TRBV4-1,few,CASSQVGRGRYEQYF,TGCGCCAGCAGCCAAGTGGGCAGGGGGCGCTACGAGCAGTACTTC
TRBD2,TRBJ2-1,TRBV7-3,few,CASSIQSSPGTSGEKQFF,TGTGCCAGCAGCATCCAATCTTCCCCCGGGACTAGCGGAGAGAAGCAGTTCTTC
.,TRBJ2-1,TRBV3-1,many,CASSPLVYRYNEQFF,TGTGCCAGCAGCCCACTAGTCTACCGGTACAATGAGCAGTTCTTC
.,TRBJ1-1,TRBV7-8,.,CASSPKEGNTEAFF,TGTGCCAGCAGCCCTAAGGAGGGGAACACTGAAGCTTTCTTT
.,TRBJ1-5,TRBV29-1,many,CSGGDGINQPQHF,TGCAGCGGGGGGGACGGAATAAATCAGCCCCAGCATTTT
TRBD1,TRBJ2-7,TRBV29-1,few,CSVPGGVYEQYF,TGCAGCGTTCCAGGGGGAGTTTACGAGCAGTACTTC
TRBD2,TRBJ2-7,TRBV2,many,CASIGSPSGRGYEQYF,TGTGCCAGCATCGGGTCGCCGAGCGGGAGGGGGTACGAGCAGTACTTC
TRBD2,TRBJ2-1,TRBV5-5,.,CASSLRGGGSGRFSYNEQFF,TGTGCCAGCAGCTTGCGGGGTGGGGGTAGCGGGAGGTTTTCCTACAATGAGCAGTTCTTC
TRBD2,TRBJ2-2,TRBV7-8,many,CASSLVGLDLSATGELFF,TGTGCCAGCAGCTTAGTTGGACTAGATCTCAGTGCAACCGGGGAGCTGTTTTTT
TRBD1,TRBJ2-3,TRBV28,many,CASSKQGIVADTQYF,TGTGCCAGCAGTAAACAGGGGATTGTCGCAGATACGCAGTATTTT
TRBD1,TRBJ1-4,TRBV27,many,CASSGQDRDGEKLFF,TGTGCCAGCAGTGGCCAGGACAGGGATGGTGAAAAACTGTTTTTT
.,TRBJ1-1,TRBV24-1,.,CATREGRGSAEAFF,TGTGCCACCAGGGAGGGACGGGGGTCTGCTGAAGCTTTCTTT
TRBD1,TRBJ1-6,TRBV20-1,.,CSAYGQGRYNSPLHF,TGCAGTGCCTATGGACAGGGGAGGTATAATTCACCCCTCCACTTT
TRBD1,TRBJ2-3,TRBV2,.,CASTQGAADTQYF,TGTGCCAGCACCCAGGGGGCAGCAGATACGCAGTATTTT
TRBD1,TRBJ2-5,TRBV3-1,many,CASSRGQGAEETQYF,TGTGCCAGCAGCCGGGGACAGGGGGCGGAGGAGACCCAGTACTTC
.,TRBJ1-6,TRBV3-1,few,CASSTPTGTGNSPLHF,TGTGCCAGCAGCACTCCCACGGGCACGGGGAATTCACCCCTCCACTTT
.,TRBJ1-3,TRBV7-8,.,CASSRTEFTISGNTIYF,TGTGCCAGCAGCCGGACGGAATTTACGATCTCTGGAAACACCATATATTTT